Below are 24 T cell receptor beta chains sequenced from a single sample in a study of cytomegalovirus exposure and HLA in healthy donors. The PCR employed 60 Vbeta primers together with 13 Jbeta primers. TCRdb keeps only in-frame clones here, not all; method: immunoSEQ multiplex PCR. The table lists approximately 110,000 clones, more than 75% of them singletons. The sample taken for sequencing was PBMCs. These receptor sequences come from a man aged 40-49 years in good health and CMV-seronegative.

The V and J genes are TRBV10-3 and TRBJ2-7, with 7 bases that match TRBD2. The junction had 8 bases not matched to a gene; V was cut back by 0 bases and J by 3 bases. The CDR3 loop spans 16 amino acids. From germline, CDR1 is ENHRY and CDR2 SYGVKD. CDR3 nucleotides: TGTGCCATCAGTGAGTCGATCCGGGGGGATCTCTACGAGCAGTACTTC. Translated, it gives CAISESIRGDLYEQYF.

CDR3 sequence reads: CASSVAGFSYEQYF. The CDR3 DNA follows: TGTGCCAGCAGCGTCGCAGGGTTTTCCTACGAGCAGTACTTC. This chain joins TRBV9 and TRBJ2-7; TRBD1 is a possible D gene (5 bases). Trimming removed 2 bases at V and 1 base at J, with 10 bases between. CDR1 is SGDLS and CDR2 is YYNGEE in the germline V gene. The CDR3 is made up of 14 amino acids.

This clone was counted between two and nine times. This sequence joins TRBV14 and TRBJ1-1; D not certain. Per the germline V gene, CDR1 is SGHDN and CDR2 is FVKESK. Trimming removed 5 bases at V and 4 bases at J, with 14 bases between. The CDR3 extends over 14 amino acids. DNA for the CDR3: TGTGCCAGCAGCTTTCGGGGAGTCCTCACTGAAGCTTTCTTT. This codes for CASSFRGVLTEAFF.

This clone was recorded once. The chain has TRBV28 and TRBJ1-6; 12 bases map to TRBD1. Germline V gives CDR1 MDHEN, CDR2 SYDVKM. There are 16 residues in the CDR3. The junction had 5 bases not matched to a gene; V was cut back by 5 bases and J by 6 bases. The CDR3 here is CASSQTGQGANSPLHF. In DNA form, the CDR3 reads TGTGCCAGCAGTCAGACGGGACAGGGGGCTAATTCACCCCTCCACTTT.

The J gene is TRBJ1-4, the V gene TRBV6-5; the D is unclear. CDR3 length equals 16 residues. With 0 bases removed from V and 3 bases from J, the gap between germline ends came to 11 bases. Germline-derived CDR1 and CDR2 are MNHEY and SVGAGI. The CDR3 spells CASSYSSVRANEKLFF. The CDR3 coding sequence is TGTGCCAGCAGTTACTCCTCCGTGCGCGCTAATGAAAAACTGTTTTTT.

This clone turned up a few times. V is TRBV28 and J is TRBJ1-4; D may be TRBD1 (5 bases). Germline CDR1 MDHEN, CDR2 SYDVKM. Between the trimmed V and J ends, which lost 7 bases and 10 bases, there was a span of 16 bases. The CDR3 is 13 amino acids. This CDR3 reads CASIKTGGLKLFF. In DNA form, the CDR3 reads TGTGCCAGCATTAAAACCGGGGGGTTAAAACTGTTTTTT.

The chain recombines TRBV6-4 with TRBJ1-6; D gene uncertain. Germline lookup yields CDR1 MRHNA and CDR2 SNTAGT. Deletions cut 0 bases from V and 12 bases from J, with 6 bases between. The length of the CDR3 is 12 residues. The chain's CDR3 is CASSDSLGPLHF. The DNA of the CDR3 is TGTGCCAGCAGTGACTCGCTAGGACCCCTCCACTTT.

This sequence joins TRBV6-5 and TRBJ2-7; D is possibly TRBD2 (7 bases). The V and J ends lost 2 bases and 6 bases respectively, with 14 bases between them. This CDR3 is built from 14 residues. CDR1 is MNHEY and CDR2 is SVGAGI in the germline V gene. The CDR3 sequence: CASSYGGGGSEQYF. The CDR3, as DNA: TGTGCCAGCAGTTACGGGGGGGGCGGGTCCGAGCAGTACTTC.

The V call is TRBV7-9, the J call TRBJ1-1; tentatively, D is TRBD1 (6 bases). Deletions cut 6 bases from V and 0 bases from J, with 20 bases between. Germline loops: CDR1 SEHNR, CDR2 FQNEAQ (reference sequence). The CDR3 loop spans 17 amino acids. The CDR3 region is CASRLPQGRKMNTEAFF. DNA for the CDR3: TGTGCCAGCAGATTACCCCAGGGGCGTAAGATGAACACTGAAGCTTTCTTT.

V usage is TRBV19 and J usage is TRBJ2-2; 14 nucleotides line up with TRBD2. V dropped 10 bases and J dropped 5; count of bases not matched to a gene: 12. This CDR3 spans 17 amino acids. Germline values: CDR1 LNHDA, CDR2 SQIVND (reference sequence). CDR3: CATLPRLAGGRTGELFF. CDR3 coding DNA: TGTGCCACTCTGCCCAGACTAGCGGGGGGGCGAACCGGGGAGCTGTTTTTT.

The rearrangement joins TRBV7-2 to TRBJ1-1; D is uncertain. V lost 3 bases and J lost 4, with 15 bases in between. Germline lookup yields CDR1 SGHTA and CDR2 FQGNSA. The CDR3 runs 15 residues. The CDR3: CASSLIGRLITEAFF. CDR3 DNA: TGTGCCAGCAGCTTGATTGGCAGACTCATCACTGAAGCTTTCTTT.

The chain is built from TRBV6-4 and TRBJ1-1; D possibly corresponds to TRBD1 (6 bases). The germline V gene has CDR1 MRHNA and CDR2 SNTAGT. CDR3 length: 14 residues. Trimming took off 3 bases at V and 4 bases at J, with 12 bases between the two ends. The CDR3 loop reads CASSEGGVSTEAFF. CDR3 DNA sequence: TGTGCCAGCAGTGAAGGGGGGGTGTCCACTGAAGCTTTCTTT.

The genes are TRBV30 and TRBJ2-1; 8 nucleotides agree with TRBD2. The CDR3 spans 14 residues. Trimming took 4 bases from V and 8 from J; bases not matched to a gene: 10. CDR1 is GTSNPN, CDR2 SVGIG, per germline (reference sequence). The CDR3 region is CAWITGTSFDEQFF. CDR3 nucleotide sequence: TGTGCCTGGATAACCGGGACTAGTTTCGATGAGCAGTTCTTC.

The chain combines TRBV27 with TRBJ2-5; D is unclear. The CDR3 loop spans 15 amino acids. Trimming stripped 2 bases from V and 0 bases from J, with 10 bases between. Germline CDR1 reads MNHEY; CDR2 reads SMNVEV (reference sequence). The CDR3 DNA is TGTGCCAGCAGTTTAAGCCGGAGCTACCAAGAGACCCAGTACTTC. This sequence encodes CASSLSRSYQETQYF.

V usage is TRBV6-5 and J usage is TRBJ1-1; D perhaps matches TRBD1 (5 bases). The CDR3 contains 12 residues. Trimming took off 7 bases at V and 2 bases at J, with 8 bases between the two ends. Germline-derived CDR1 and CDR2 are MNHEY and SVGAGI. The CDR3 DNA follows: TGTGCCAGCAATAGGGGTAACACTGAAGCTTTCTTT. Translating it yields CASNRGNTEAFF.

The genes are TRBV7-9 and TRBJ1-5; a weak D match, TRBD1 (5 bases). Germline CDR1 and CDR2: SEHNR and FQNEAQ (reference sequence). The CDR3 has 13 residues. Trimming removed 8 bases from V and 12 bases from J, with 20 bases in between. The CDR3 region is CASASGNPSLQHF. DNA of the CDR3: TGTGCCAGCGCCTCAGGGAACCCATCACTCCAGCATTTT.

The chain combines TRBV18 with TRBJ2-3, with 9 bases lining up with TRBD1. V was clipped by 6 bases and J by 3 bases; unmatched bases: 7. CDR3 size: 15 residues. Germline values: CDR1 KGHSH, CDR2 LQKENI. In nucleotides, the CDR3 is TGTGCCAGCTCTGCGGACAGGGGTGGGACAGATACGCAGTATTTT. The encoded protein is CASSADRGGTDTQYF.

Comment on this clone: Within the sample, other DNA sequences also encode this same CDR3. This chain links TRBV7-8 with TRBJ1-1, with D perhaps TRBD1 (5 bases). With 3 bases removed from V and 2 bases from J, the gap between germline ends came to 10 bases. The germline V gene has CDR1 SGHVS and CDR2 FQNEAQ. The CDR3 is 14 residues long. The CDR3 nucleotides are TGTGCCAGCAGCTTGGTGGGGGGAAACACTGAAGCTTTCTTT. Residues: CASSLVGGNTEAFF.

This chain connects TRBV7-2 to TRBJ2-5, with 7 nucleotides matching TRBD1. The DNA end lines up better with TRBJ2-7; the J call may be wrong. The CDR3 sequence is 14 residues long. The V gene's germline CDR1 is SGHTA and CDR2 FQGNSA. For the CDR3, the DNA is TGTGCCAGCAGCTTAAGTGGGACAGTTTACGAGCAGTACTTC. Its translation is CASSLSGTVYEQYF.

This clone was seen only a few times. The chain recombines TRBV30 with TRBJ2-1; the D gene is possibly TRBD2 (6 bases). Trimming shortened V by 2 bases and J by 10 bases, and 15 bases separated the two germline ends. The CDR3 is 13 residues long. In germline, CDR1 is GTSNPN, CDR2 SVGIG (reference sequence). The CDR3 spells CAWSPGRAGEQFF. The DNA for the CDR3 is TGTGCCTGGAGTCCGGGTCGGGCGGGAGAGCAGTTCTTC.

The rearrangement uses TRBV30 and TRBJ1-5, with a weak D call TRBD1 (5 bases). Germline V lookup: CDR1 GTSNPN, CDR2 SVGIG (reference sequence). Trimming took 2 bases from V and 2 from J, leaving 7 bases between them. CDR3 length: 13 residues. The CDR3 is CAWSQGGNQPQHF. The DNA of the CDR3 is TGTGCCTGGAGTCAGGGCGGCAATCAGCCCCAGCATTTT.

This CDR3 is CASSKDLDEARGDSPLHF. In DNA, the CDR3 is TGTGCCAGCAGCAAAGACTTAGATGAGGCCAGGGGAGATTCACCCCTCCACTTT. The chain joins TRBV21-1 to TRBJ1-6; the D call in the table, TRBD1, was not verified against the DNA. TRBV21-1 is an annotated pseudogene. CDR3 length: 18 amino acids.

This rearrangement joins TRBV4-1 to TRBJ2-4; D possibly corresponds to TRBD2 (7 bases). V lost 4 bases and J 0 bases, leaving 10 bases between the germline ends. Germline CDR1 reads MGHRA; CDR2 reads YSYEKL. The CDR3 length is 15 residues. The CDR3 nucleotides are TGCGCCAGCAGCCTAGGGGGGGTAGCCAAAAACATTCAGTACTTC. Protein: CASSLGGVAKNIQYF.

The chain's CDR3 is CASSVQRDQPQHF. The CDR3 DNA reads TGTGCCAGCAGCGTTCAGAGGGATCAGCCCCAGCATTTT. The chain combines TRBV11-2 with TRBJ1-5, with unresolved D. The CDR3 has 13 residues. From germline, CDR1 is SGHAT and CDR2 FQNNGV. V lost 5 bases and J 5 bases, leaving 10 bases between the germline ends.